Listed here are 30 T cell receptor beta chains from one sample, sequenced in a study of cytomegalovirus exposure and HLA in healthy donors. It was with 60 Vbeta and 13 Jbeta primers that the PCR ran. The method was immunoSEQ multiplex PCR; TCRdb's version includes in-frame clones alone and lacks a portion of them. The sample lists about 120,000 clones; roughly 73% were seen once. Sequenced material: PBMCs. The receptors were gathered from a woman under 40 in good health and CMV-seronegative.

This chain uses TRBV2 with TRBJ2-5; 9 bases match TRBD1. The CDR3 extends over 15 amino acids. V was pared by 6 bases and J by 2 bases, with 7 bases of the junction left unmatched. The V gene's germline CDR1 is SNHLY and CDR2 FYNNEI. CDR3 in amino acids: CASRVQGARQETQYF. CDR3 bases: TGTGCCAGCAGGGTACAGGGGGCTCGACAAGAGACCCAGTACTTC.

V usage is TRBV30 and J usage is TRBJ1-1, with 12 bases that match TRBD1. The CDR3 length is 17 residues. The germline gives CDR1 GTSNPN, CDR2 SVGIG (reference sequence). The CDR3 DNA reads as TGTGCACTTCAAACCGGGACAGGGGGCTTAGCGAACACTGAAGCTTTCTTT. Translated: CALQTGTGGLANTEAFF.

This clone has just one count. The chain uses TRBV4-2 and TRBJ2-1; 9 nucleotides agree with TRBD2. Germline CDR1 and CDR2: LGHNA and YNFKEQ. CDR3 length equals 17 residues. With 1 base clipped from V and 4 bases from J, the junction kept 8 bases outside the gene matches. CDR3 loop: CASSQAVSGRSYNEQFF. CDR3 DNA sequence: TGTGCCAGCAGCCAAGCCGTCAGCGGGAGGTCGTACAATGAGCAGTTCTTC.

The CDR3 DNA sequence: TGTGCCAGCCAACAGGGGATCCACACTGAAGCTTTCTTT. Translation gives CASQQGIHTEAFF. V is TRBV19 and J is TRBJ1-1, with TRBD1 matching over 7 bases. From germline, CDR1 is LNHDA and CDR2 SQIVND (reference sequence). CDR3 length equals 13 residues. The V gene end was trimmed by 9 bases and the J gene end by 3 bases; junction bases not matched to a gene: 7.

About this clone itself: One junction end disagrees with the germline gene, perhaps due to a read error. This chain joins TRBV7-2 and TRBJ1-6, with 7 bases that match TRBD1. Germline CDR1 is SGHTA and CDR2 is FQGNSA. This CDR3 spans 14 amino acids. This CDR3 reads CASSRQGGNSLLHF. DNA for the CDR3: TGTGCCAGCAGCCGGCAGGGGGGTAATTCACTCCTCCACTTT.

The V gene is TRBV5-1, the J gene TRBJ1-2; D unclear. The V gene lost 0 bases and the J gene lost 0 bases, with 9 bases spanning the gap. Germline V gene sequence: CDR1 SGHRS, CDR2 YFSETQ. This CDR3 region has 15 residues. This CDR3 is CASSLDIKTNYGYTF. As DNA, the CDR3 is TGCGCCAGCAGCTTGGACATAAAAACTAACTATGGCTACACCTTC.

V is TRBV9 and J is TRBJ1-1; 8 bases match TRBD1. From germline, CDR1 is SGDLS and CDR2 YYNGEE. V shed 3 bases, J shed 4 bases, and the junction held 8 bases outside the gene matches. The CDR3 extends over 15 amino acids. DNA for the CDR3: TGTGCCAGCAGCGGACGACAGGGGATGGGCACTGAAGCTTTCTTT. Translated, it gives CASSGRQGMGTEAFF.

This clone has more than one count but fewer than ten. This chain uses TRBV4-3 with TRBJ1-1; D perhaps matches TRBD1 (6 bases). Germline V gene lookup returns CDR1 LGHNA and CDR2 YSLEER. The CDR3 has 15 residues. V lost 1 base, J lost 3 bases, and 12 bases lay in between. The CDR3 nucleotides read TGCGCCAGCAGCCAAGTCGGGGGGGCCTACACTGAAGCTTTCTTT. This sequence encodes CASSQVGGAYTEAFF.

The chain links TRBV5-1 to TRBJ2-3; 8 positions match TRBD1. The CDR3 runs 15 residues. Losses at the gene ends were 4 bases for V and 4 bases for J; bases not matched to a gene: 8. The V gene's germline CDR1 is SGHRS and CDR2 YFSETQ. CDR3 bases: TGCGCCAGCAGCCGGACAGGGATAAGGGCAGATACGCAGTATTTT. This codes for CASSRTGIRADTQYF.

Turning to this clone: Germline and junction disagree at one end, which may indicate a read error. J is TRBJ1-1 and V is TRBV10-2, with TRBD1 matching 9 bases. Germline CDR1 reads WSHSY; CDR2 reads SAAADI. CDR3 length: 15 residues. CDR3 sequence reads: CASSELGQGRTEAFF. CDR3 nucleotide sequence: TGCGCCAGCAGCGAGTTGGGACAGGGAAGGACTGAAGCTTTCTTT.

This chain connects TRBV6-6 to TRBJ1-3; no firm D call. The V gene's germline CDR1 is MNHNY and CDR2 SVGAGI (reference sequence). The germline V and J ends were trimmed by 2 bases and 3 bases, with 8 bases remaining between them. CDR3 length equals 14 residues. The DNA for the CDR3 is TGTGCCAGCAGTTACGAAGCCGGTGGAAACACCATATATTTT. It yields the protein CASSYEAGGNTIYF.

The chain combines TRBV6-1 with TRBJ2-7; 8 nucleotides match TRBD2. After removal of 8 bases from V and 2 bases from J, the junction contained 8 bases not matched to a gene. CDR1 and CDR2 from the germline V gene are MNHNS and SASEGT. The CDR3 is 14 amino acids. The CDR3 here is CASETAGATYEQYF. The CDR3 DNA sequence: TGTGCCAGCGAGACAGCGGGAGCGACCTACGAGCAGTACTTC.

J is TRBJ1-2 and V is TRBV28; D is possibly TRBD1 (6 bases). Germline V gene lookup returns CDR1 MDHEN and CDR2 SYDVKM. V gave up 3 bases and J gave up 7 bases, with 12 bases separating them. The CDR3 runs to 13 residues. The CDR3 spells CASSLGARSGYTF. The CDR3 DNA reads TGTGCCAGCAGTTTGGGGGCCCGGAGTGGCTACACCTTC.

The chain employs TRBV7-6 and TRBJ1-2, with a weak D call TRBD1 (5 bases). Looked up from germline, CDR1 is SGHVS and CDR2 is FNYEAQ. Trimming took 4 bases from V and 5 from J, leaving 11 bases between them. The CDR3 has 13 residues. CDR3 region: CASSSGLQYGYTF. As DNA, the CDR3 is TGTGCCAGCAGCTCAGGGCTACAATATGGCTACACCTTC.

The gene calls are TRBV12-5 and TRBJ1-5; perhaps TRBD1 as D (6 bases). Germline CDR1 is LGHNT and CDR2 is FRNRAP. The CDR3 runs to 13 residues. With 3 bases removed from V and 5 bases from J, the gap between germline ends came to 8 bases. The CDR3 sequence is CASGFHRDQPQHF. Written as DNA, the CDR3 is TGTGCTAGTGGTTTCCACAGGGATCAGCCCCAGCATTTT.

This chain connects TRBV10-3 to TRBJ1-2; D might be TRBD1 (5 bases). Germline V lookup: CDR1 ENHRY, CDR2 SYGVKD. The CDR3 has 14 residues. Between the trimmed V and J ends, which lost 3 bases and 2 bases, there was a span of 10 bases. In DNA form, the CDR3 reads TGTGCCATCAGTGACGAGGGGAGGAACTATGGCTACACCTTC. Translation: CAISDEGRNYGYTF.

This clone has a single count. J is TRBJ1-1 and V is TRBV30, with TRBD1 identical over 7 bases. The ends lost 4 bases at V and 4 bases at J; junction bases unmatched: 12. CDR3 size: 15 residues. The germline V gene encodes CDR1 GTSNPN and CDR2 SVGIG (reference sequence). This CDR3 is CAWTTTGMGSTEAFF. The CDR3 nucleotides are TGTGCCTGGACAACGACAGGGATGGGGAGCACTGAAGCTTTCTTT.

The chain recombines TRBV6-1 with TRBJ2-7, with 11 bases aligning to TRBD1. Unmatched junction bases numbered 7, after V lost 10 bases and J lost 5 bases. The CDR3 contains 13 residues. Germline V gene sequence: CDR1 MNHNS, CDR2 SASEGT. CDR3 sequence: CAIGQGAPHEQYF. Here the CDR3 DNA reads TGTGCCATCGGACAGGGGGCCCCCCACGAGCAGTACTTC.

The chain links TRBV7-8 to TRBJ2-7; possibly TRBD1 for D (6 bases). The V gene's germline CDR1 is SGHVS and CDR2 FQNEAQ. The CDR3 has 13 amino acids. Trimming shortened V by 10 bases and J by 6 bases, and 19 bases separated the two germline ends. The CDR3 DNA is TGTGCCACCGGGGCAGGGGTAGGGATCGAGCAGTACTTC. It translates to CATGAGVGIEQYF.

The rearrangement links TRBV5-4 to TRBJ2-2; TRBD2 matches 8 bases. The CDR3 is made up of 17 amino acids. With V trimmed by 4 bases and J by 6 bases, 14 bases remained unmatched. Germline V gene lookup returns CDR1 SGHNT and CDR2 YYREEE (reference sequence). CDR3 coding DNA: TGTGCCAGCAGCAGAGACCCAGCGGGAGTAAGCTCCGGGGAGCTGTTTTTT. This encodes CASSRDPAGVSSGELFF.

This chain joins TRBV6-5 and TRBJ1-4, with 7 bases matching TRBD1. The length of the CDR3 is 16 residues. Germline assignment: CDR1 MNHEY and CDR2 SVGAGI. The V segment lost 0 bases and the J segment 2 bases; nucleotides outside the gene matches: 3. The CDR3 is CASSYSEGATNEKLFF. The DNA for the CDR3 is TGTGCCAGCAGTTACTCGGAGGGGGCGACTAATGAAAAACTGTTTTTT.

This clone has just one count. V is TRBV30 and J is TRBJ1-5; no definite D call. V was cut by 1 base and J by 3 bases, with 13 bases left in between. The CDR3 has 15 residues. Per the germline V gene, CDR1 is GTSNPN and CDR2 is SVGIG (reference sequence). This CDR3 reads CAWSAWRAPNQPQHF. CDR3 nucleotides: TGTGCCTGGAGTGCCTGGAGGGCCCCCAATCAGCCCCAGCATTTT.

The chain recombines TRBV6-5 with TRBJ2-5, with unresolved D. The end of the DNA fits TRBJ2-7 better, so the J call may be wrong. Germline CDR1 reads MNHEY; CDR2 reads SVGAGI. The CDR3 totals 13 residues. CDR3 amino acids: CASSYSSDYEQYF. The CDR3 bases are TGTGCCAGCAGTTACTCCTCGGACTACGAGCAGTACTTC.

V is TRBV7-9 and J is TRBJ2-1; 7 bases fit TRBD2. This CDR3 has 17 residues. Germline CDR1 reads SEHNR; CDR2 reads FQNEAQ (reference sequence). V lost 6 bases to trimming and J lost 6 bases; unmatched junction nucleotides: 17. The CDR3 loop is CASSYEPRLASRNEQFF. CDR3 nucleotide sequence: TGTGCCAGCAGTTACGAACCAAGACTAGCTTCTCGCAATGAGCAGTTCTTC.

The chain employs TRBV2 and TRBJ2-5; 13 bases match TRBD2. Matching the DNA end better, TRBJ2-7 makes the J call doubtful. Germline V gives CDR1 SNHLY, CDR2 FYNNEI. There are 16 residues in the CDR3. CDR3 bases: TGTGCCAGCAGTGACCAAGGACTAGCGGGGGCCTACGAGCAGTACTTC. It is translated as CASSDQGLAGAYEQYF.

V gene TRBV5-1 combines with J gene TRBJ2-1; TRBD1 might be the D (6 bases). V was trimmed by 0 bases and J by 2 bases, leaving 9 bases between them. The CDR3 totals 15 residues. Per the germline V gene, CDR1 is SGHRS and CDR2 is YFSETQ. The CDR3 nucleotides read TGCGCCAGCAGCTTGGATGACAGGCCCTACAATGAGCAGTTCTTC. Translated, it gives CASSLDDRPYNEQFF.

The CDR3 DNA reads TGTGCCAGCAGTTCCCCTAGCGGCTCCTACAATGAGCAGTTCTTC. Residues: CASSSPSGSYNEQFF. This rearrangement joins TRBV27 to TRBJ2-1, with TRBD2 identical over 7 bases. Germline CDR1 reads MNHEY; CDR2 reads SMNVEV (reference sequence). The CDR3 loop spans 15 amino acids. The ends lost 4 bases at V and 0 bases at J; junction bases unmatched: 3.

The rearrangement links TRBV9 to TRBJ2-2; TRBD1 might be the D (6 bases). The germline V and J ends were trimmed by 4 bases and 1 base, with 14 bases remaining between them. The germline gives CDR1 SGDLS, CDR2 YYNGEE. The CDR3 contains 16 residues. As DNA, the CDR3 is TGTGCCAGCAGCACTAGAGGCAGGGGGAACACCGGGGAGCTGTTTTTT. It yields the protein CASSTRGRGNTGELFF.

V is TRBV6-1 and J is TRBJ2-3; 10 bases line up with TRBD2. This CDR3 is 15 amino acids long. After removal of 6 bases from V and 6 bases from J, the junction contained 9 bases not matched to a gene. Germline assignment: CDR1 MNHNS and CDR2 SASEGT. This chain's CDR3 is CASSLLAGVPDTQYF. The DNA for the CDR3 is TGTGCCAGCAGCCTGCTAGCGGGGGTCCCCGATACGCAGTATTTT.

The chain uses TRBV2 and TRBJ1-1; no clear D gene. The V and J ends lost 6 bases and 0 bases respectively, with 11 bases between them. The germline gives CDR1 SNHLY, CDR2 FYNNEI. The CDR3 runs to 14 residues. The CDR3 protein is CASRAQNLNTEAFF. The CDR3 DNA reads TGTGCCAGCAGAGCACAGAACTTGAACACTGAAGCTTTCTTT. The whole variable domain, filled in from reference TRBV2 and TRBJ1-1, reads EPEVTQTPSHQVTQMGQEVILRCVPISNHLYFYWYRQILGQKVEFLVSFYNNEISEKSEIFDDQFSVERPDGSNFTLKIRSTKLEDSAMYFCASRAQNLNTEAFFGQGTRLTVV.